This T cell receptor (beta chain) was found in a study of blood T cell repertoires in COVID-19. Looking at the study overall: Acute and convalescent COVID-19 specimens originated in the United States, Italy and Spain. From T cells, B-cell-depleted T cells, or PBMCs came the material, which was cDNA or gDNA.

Libraries were prepared by immunoSEQ multiplex PCR; TCRdb keeps only in-frame clonotypes and omits some of them. Altogether approximately 67,000 clones are present, about 90% being singletons, with the ten largest covering around 7.9%. Germline V gene data show CDR1 as MDHEN and CDR2 as SYDVKM. The trim removed 5 bases at V and 6 bases at J, leaving 11 bases unmatched. CDR3 size: 16 residues. The sequence was collected from a man in his fifties with active COVID-19. This rearrangement joins TRBV28 to TRBJ2-3; 10 bases map to TRBD2. What was sequenced was peripheral blood. The CDR3 nucleotides are TGTGCCAGCAGTGAACCGCAGCGGGGGGGCCGCGATACGCAGTATTTT. This sequence encodes CASSEPQRGGRDTQYF.